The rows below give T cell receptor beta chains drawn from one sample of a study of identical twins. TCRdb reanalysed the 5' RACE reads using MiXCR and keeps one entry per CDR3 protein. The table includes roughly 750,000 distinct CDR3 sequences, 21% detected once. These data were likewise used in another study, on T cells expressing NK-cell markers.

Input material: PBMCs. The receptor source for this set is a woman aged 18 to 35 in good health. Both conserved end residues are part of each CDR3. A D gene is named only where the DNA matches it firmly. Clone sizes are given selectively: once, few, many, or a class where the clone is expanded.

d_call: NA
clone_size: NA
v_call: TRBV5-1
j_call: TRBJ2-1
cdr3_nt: TGCGCCAGCAGCTTGGGTGCGAAGAGCAATGAGCAGTTCTTC
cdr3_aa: CASSLGAKSNEQFF

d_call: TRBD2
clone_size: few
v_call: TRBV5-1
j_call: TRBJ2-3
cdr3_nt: TGCGCCAGCAGCTCGGGGACTAGCGGGTTCCAGACGACGCAGTATTTT
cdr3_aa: CASSSGTSGFQTTQYF

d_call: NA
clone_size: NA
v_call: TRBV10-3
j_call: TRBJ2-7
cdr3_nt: TGTGCCACCCGGGGGAGTAAATTCGAGCAGTACTTC
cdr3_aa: CATRGSKFEQYF

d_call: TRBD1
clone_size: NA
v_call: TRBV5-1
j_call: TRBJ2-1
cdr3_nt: TGCGCCAGCAGCGCGCGGACAGGGGAATCCAATGAGCAGTTCTTC
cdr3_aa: CASSARTGESNEQFF

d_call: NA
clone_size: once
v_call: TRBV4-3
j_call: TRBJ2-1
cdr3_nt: TGCGCCAGCAGCCCCTCCGGGGTCGTTGCGGGTGAGCAGTTCTTC
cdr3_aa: CASSPSGVVAGEQFF

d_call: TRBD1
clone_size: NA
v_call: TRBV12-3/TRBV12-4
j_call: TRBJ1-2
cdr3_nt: TGTGCCAGCAGTTTCTACAGGGGTAAAGATGGCTACACCTTC
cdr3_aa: CASSFYRGKDGYTF

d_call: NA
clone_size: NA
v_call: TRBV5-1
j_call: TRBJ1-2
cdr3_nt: TGCGCCAGCAGGCGTGGTGAGGACTATGGCTACACCTTC
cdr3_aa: CASRRGEDYGYTF

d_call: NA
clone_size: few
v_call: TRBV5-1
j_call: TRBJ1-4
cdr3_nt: TGCGCCAGCGGTCTCGGGTCAACTAATGAAAAACTGTTTTTT
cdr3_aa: CASGLGSTNEKLFF

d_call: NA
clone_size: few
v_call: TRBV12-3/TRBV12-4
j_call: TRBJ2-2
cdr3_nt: TGTGCCACGAAACGGGGACAGAACACCGGGGAGCTGTTTTTT
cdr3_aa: CATKRGQNTGELFF

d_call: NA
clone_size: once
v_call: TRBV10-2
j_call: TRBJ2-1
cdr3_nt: TGCGCCAGCATGGGACCTGACTACAATGAGCAGTTCTTC
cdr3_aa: CASMGPDYNEQFF

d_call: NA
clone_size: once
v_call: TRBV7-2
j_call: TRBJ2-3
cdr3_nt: TGTGCCAGCAGCTTCGGACTCACAGATACGCAGTATTTT
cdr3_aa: CASSFGLTDTQYF

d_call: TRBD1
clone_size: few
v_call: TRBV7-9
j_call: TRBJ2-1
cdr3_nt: TGTGCCAGCAGCTTTAAGGGACAGGGGAATGAGCAGTTCTTC
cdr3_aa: CASSFKGQGNEQFF

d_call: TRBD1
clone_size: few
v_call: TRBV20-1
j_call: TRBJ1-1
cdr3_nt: TGCAGTGCTAGGGGACAGGTCATGAACACTGAAGCTTTCTTT
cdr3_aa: CSARGQVMNTEAFF

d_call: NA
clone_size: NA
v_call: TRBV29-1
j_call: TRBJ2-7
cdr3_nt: TGCAGCGTTAGAGTTTCCTACGAGCAGTACTTC
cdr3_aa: CSVRVSYEQYF

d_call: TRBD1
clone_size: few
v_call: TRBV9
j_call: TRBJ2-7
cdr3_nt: TGTGCCAGCAGCGTAGCTACTCAAGGACAGGGCTTAACCTACGAGCAGTACTTC
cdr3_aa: CASSVATQGQGLTYEQYF

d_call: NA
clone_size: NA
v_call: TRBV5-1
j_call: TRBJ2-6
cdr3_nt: TGCGCCAGCAGCTTGCCACAGATCAGCTCTGGGGCCAACGTCCTGACTTTC
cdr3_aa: CASSLPQISSGANVLTF

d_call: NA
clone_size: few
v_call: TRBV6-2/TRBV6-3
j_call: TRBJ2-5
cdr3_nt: TGTGCCAGCACGTACGCGGAGACCCAGTACTTC
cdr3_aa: CASTYAETQYF

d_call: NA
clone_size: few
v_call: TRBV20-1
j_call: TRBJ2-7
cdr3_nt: TGCAGTGCTAGAGACCATAGGAGGAGCTCCTACGAGCAGTACTTC
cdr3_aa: CSARDHRRSSYEQYF

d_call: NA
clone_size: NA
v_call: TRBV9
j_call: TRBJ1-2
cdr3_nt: TGTGCCAGCAGCGGAGGGAAATGGGATGGCTACACCTTC
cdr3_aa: CASSGGKWDGYTF

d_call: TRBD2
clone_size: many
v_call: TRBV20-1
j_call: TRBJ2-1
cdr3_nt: TGCAGTGCTAGAGGGACTAGCGGGGGTCGCAATGAGCAGTTCTTC
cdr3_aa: CSARGTSGGRNEQFF

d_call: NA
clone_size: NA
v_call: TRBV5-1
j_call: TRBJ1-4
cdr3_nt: TGCGCCAGCAGCACCGGACAGATCCGGAGCGAAAAACTGTTTTTT
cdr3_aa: CASSTGQIRSEKLFF

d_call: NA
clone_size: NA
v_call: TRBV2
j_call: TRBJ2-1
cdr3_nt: TGTGCCAGCAGGGGTTCGACCTACAATGAGCAGTTCTTC
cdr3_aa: CASRGSTYNEQFF

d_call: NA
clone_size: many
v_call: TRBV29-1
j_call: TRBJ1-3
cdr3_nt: TGCAGCGTCCACTCTGGAAACACCATATATTTT
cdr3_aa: CSVHSGNTIYF

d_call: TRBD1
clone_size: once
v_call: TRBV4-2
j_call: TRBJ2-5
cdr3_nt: TGTGCCAGCAGCGGACCTGGTACAGGGGGGAGAGAGACCCAGTACTTC
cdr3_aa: CASSGPGTGGRETQYF

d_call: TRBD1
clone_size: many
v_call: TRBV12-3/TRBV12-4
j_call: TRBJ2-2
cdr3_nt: TGTGCCAGCAGTCGACAGGGTATCGGGGAGCTGTTTTTT
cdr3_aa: CASSRQGIGELFF

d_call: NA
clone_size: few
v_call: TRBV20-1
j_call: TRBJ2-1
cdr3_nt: TGCAGTGCTAGTAAATCTGGGGATGAGCAGTTCTTC
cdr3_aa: CSASKSGDEQFF

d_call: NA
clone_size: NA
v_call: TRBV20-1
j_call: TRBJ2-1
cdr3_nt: TGCAGTGGCGTGGTAATCGCCTACAATGAGCAGTTCTTC
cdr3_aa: CSGVVIAYNEQFF

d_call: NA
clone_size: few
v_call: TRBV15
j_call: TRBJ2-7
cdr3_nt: TGTGCCACCAGCCGAAATCAGGGTGGCGAGCAGTACTTC
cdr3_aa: CATSRNQGGEQYF

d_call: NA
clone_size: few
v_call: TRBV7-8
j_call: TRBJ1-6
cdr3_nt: TGTGCCAGCAGCCCGAGGGGGGGGCTCGGCGCTCTAAATTCACCCCTCCACTTT
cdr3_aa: CASSPRGGLGALNSPLHF

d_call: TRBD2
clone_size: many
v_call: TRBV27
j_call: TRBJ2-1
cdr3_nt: TGTGCCAGCACCTTGGCTAGCGGGATCAATGAGCAGTTCTTC
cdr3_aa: CASTLASGINEQFF

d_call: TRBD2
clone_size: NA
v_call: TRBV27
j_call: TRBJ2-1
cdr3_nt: TGTGCCAGCAGTTCTTGGACTAGCGGGATTGGTGAGCAGTTCTTC
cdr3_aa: CASSSWTSGIGEQFF

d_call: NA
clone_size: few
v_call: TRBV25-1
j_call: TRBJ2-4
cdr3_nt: TGTGCCAGCATTTGGGACAACAAAAACATTCAGTACTTC
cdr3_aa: CASIWDNKNIQYF

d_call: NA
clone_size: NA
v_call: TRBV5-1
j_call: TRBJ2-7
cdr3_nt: TGCGCCAGCAGCTTTGGGGATCCGTACGAGCAGTACTTC
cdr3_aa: CASSFGDPYEQYF

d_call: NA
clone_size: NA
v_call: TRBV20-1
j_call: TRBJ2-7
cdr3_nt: TGCAGTGCTAGGGTACCCCGGGACTCCCACTTCTCCTACGAGCAGTACTTC
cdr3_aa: CSARVPRDSHFSYEQYF

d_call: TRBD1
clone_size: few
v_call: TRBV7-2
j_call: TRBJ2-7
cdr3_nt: TGTGCCAGCAGCGACAGGGGTCTGGTCTCCTACGAGCAGTACTTC
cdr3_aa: CASSDRGLVSYEQYF

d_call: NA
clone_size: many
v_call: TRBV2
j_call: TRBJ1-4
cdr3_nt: TGTGCCAGCAGTCCGCAGGGCCCGAGGGGTGAAAAACTGTTTTTT
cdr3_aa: CASSPQGPRGEKLFF

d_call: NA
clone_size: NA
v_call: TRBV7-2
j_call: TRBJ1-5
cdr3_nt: TGTGCCAGCAGCCCCGGGCCCGCCCAGCCCCAGCATTTT
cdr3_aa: CASSPGPAQPQHF